This is a list of T cell receptor beta chains from one sample in a study of T cell responses to AZD1222 COVID-19 vaccine. Here immunoSEQ multiplex PCR was the method, and the copy in TCRdb shows in-frame clones only, minus some. Here the sample spans roughly 150,000 clones, 90% to 95% being singletons. The source was peripheral blood, collected on day 0 of AZD1222 vaccination. The source is an adult in good health. CDR3s leave out the opening cysteine and the closing phenylalanine or tryptophan. Each record gives: V gene, CDR3 protein.

TRBV7-6 | ASSPQTGGFYGYT
TRBV3-1/TRBV3-2 | ASSRTSGGAGGLDTQY
TRBV30 | AWGAGGAKETQY
TRBV30 | AWNAGNNEQF
TRBV6-1 | ASSRTSNTEAF
TRBV25-1 | ASQSSGPNTGELF
TRBV27 | ASGGQETQY
TRBV28 | ASSLNNEKLF
TRBV5-1 | ASSLGEGQETQY
TRBV19 | ASRLQGATANEQF
TRBV27 | ASSFSRGINGYT
TRBV28 | ASSLGAYYGYT
TRBV19 | ASSKGTGGSYEQY
TRBV3-1/TRBV3-2 | ASSGGSYEQY
TRBV27 | ASSPSGYSGNTIY
TRBV9 | ASSIGTENYGYT
TRBV29-1 | SVFGQGPPYEQY
TRBV14 | AIRRGYNTDTQY
TRBV7-8 | ASSPGLAAIAKNIQY
TRBV18 | ASSPTNVVSNEQF
TRBV27 | ASSHRALPPRNEKLF
TRBV9 | ASSVASRSGANVLT
TRBV7-3 | ASSLSPQGASTEAF
TRBV3-1/TRBV3-2 | ASSHWDSYYEQY
TRBV4-1 | ASSQGLMNTEAF